The rows below give T cell receptor beta chains drawn from one sample of a study of blood T cell repertoires in COVID-19. Profiling relied on immunoSEQ multiplex PCR, and the TCRdb table lists in-frame clones only, not all of them. The sample yields some 300,000 clones, around 90% seen once. Material for sequencing was PBMCs or T cells enriched from blood (not recorded which). All receptors derive from a woman aged 18-29 years with acute COVID-19. Each CDR3 is given with its conserved first and last residue. D genes are given only for firm matches. Rows give clone size only sometimes, using once, few, many, or a class for an expanded clone.

>TRBV19|.|TRBJ2-4|TRBD1
CASSGLQGAQAKNIQYF
TGTGCCAGTAGTGGGTTACAGGGGGCTCAAGCCAAAAACATTCAGTACTTC
>TRBV3-1/TRBV3-2|.|TRBJ2-7|TRBD2
CASSLISGRAYEQYF
TGTGCCAGCAGCCTAATTAGCGGGAGGGCCTACGAGCAGTACTTC
>TRBV27|.|TRBJ2-5|.
CASSYRERGTQYF
TGTGCCAGCAGTTACAGGGAGCGGGGGACCCAGTACTTC
>TRBV2|once|TRBJ1-1|.
CASSDPQGGPSTEAFF
TGTGCCAGCAGTGACCCCCAGGGAGGCCCGAGCACTGAAGCTTTCTTT
>TRBV6-1|.|TRBJ1-6|.
CASSEVNRGSTNSPLHF
TGTGCCAGCAGTGAAGTAAATCGAGGCAGCACTAATTCACCCCTCCACTTT
>TRBV3-1/TRBV3-2|.|TRBJ1-2|TRBD1
CASSQVDRGNYGYTF
TGTGCCAGCAGCCAAGTAGACAGGGGTAACTATGGCTACACCTTC
>TRBV14|.|TRBJ2-7|TRBD2
CASSRTSGRIEQYF
TGTGCCAGCAGCCGGACTAGCGGGAGGATCGAGCAGTACTTC
>TRBV5-1|.|TRBJ2-7|TRBD1
CASSLAGTVEQYF
TGCGCCAGCAGCTTGGCCGGGACAGTCGAGCAGTACTTC
>TRBV7-9|.|TRBJ2-5|TRBD2
CASRALGLWGETQYF
TGTGCCAGCAGGGCTTTGGGACTATGGGGGGAGACCCAGTACTTC
>TRBV4-1|.|TRBJ1-2|TRBD1
CASSQEGTGKGYTF
TGCGCCAGCAGCCAAGAGGGGACAGGGAAAGGCTACACCTTC
>TRBV9|.|TRBJ1-1|TRBD1
CASSVAGQGMNTEAFF
TGTGCCAGCAGCGTAGCTGGACAGGGGATGAACACTGAAGCTTTCTTT
>TRBV30|.|TRBJ1-1|.
CAWDGGAEAFF
TGTGCCTGGGACGGGGGGGCTGAAGCTTTCTTT
>TRBV27|once|TRBJ2-7|.
CASSLQGTVSYEQYF
TGTGCCAGCAGCTTACAGGGTACGGTCTCCTACGAGCAGTACTTC
>TRBV5-4|.|TRBJ2-7|TRBD2
CASSSLAGGPYEQYF
TGTGCCAGCAGCTCACTAGCGGGAGGGCCCTACGAGCAGTACTTC
>TRBV14|.|TRBJ1-2|.
CASSQELRGSNYGYTF
TGTGCCAGCAGCCAAGAACTCCGGGGTAGTAACTATGGCTACACCTTC
>TRBV28|.|TRBJ1-5|TRBD1
CASTSGGGNQPQHF
TGTGCCAGCACCTCAGGGGGCGGCAATCAGCCCCAGCATTTT
>TRBV10-3|few|TRBJ1-1|.
CAISESSIRWNTEAFF
TGTGCCATCAGTGAGTCATCGATCCGGTGGAACACTGAAGCTTTCTTT
>TRBV10-3|.|TRBJ1-1|.
CAISESLGANTEAFF
TGTGCCATCAGTGAGTCGCTAGGGGCAAACACTGAAGCTTTCTTT
>TRBV6-5|.|TRBJ1-2|TRBD1
CASSPAGTGVGYTF
TGTGCCAGCAGTCCCGCTGGGACAGGGGTCGGCTACACCTTC
>TRBV19|.|TRBJ2-3|TRBD2
CASKLAGWADTQYF
TGTGCCAGTAAGCTAGCGGGATGGGCAGATACGCAGTATTTT
>TRBV28|.|TRBJ1-2|.
CASSRSLLPVYGYTF
TGTGCCAGCAGCCGCTCACTACTACCCGTCTATGGCTACACCTTC
>TRBV27|.|TRBJ2-1|TRBD2
CASSLRGGYNEQFF
TGTGCCAGCAGTTTAAGGGGAGGGTACAATGAGCAGTTCTTC
>TRBV15|.|TRBJ2-5|.
CATSRDNREYETQYF
TGTGCCACCAGCAGAGATAATCGGGAGTATGAGACCCAGTACTTC
>TRBV7-9|.|TRBJ1-1|.
CASSLDSWNTEAFF
TGTGCCAGCAGCTTAGACAGCTGGAACACTGAAGCTTTCTTT
>TRBV9|few|TRBJ2-1|.
CASSVGAGSNEQFF
TGTGCCAGCAGCGTAGGAGCCGGGAGCAATGAGCAGTTCTTC
>TRBV10-3|.|TRBJ1-1|.
CAIRPTENTEAFF
TGTGCCATCAGACCAACAGAGAACACTGAAGCTTTCTTT
>TRBV11-2|once|TRBJ2-7|TRBD2
CASSFSGTSYEQYF
TGTGCCAGCAGTTTCAGCGGGACGTCGTACGAGCAGTACTTC
>TRBV7-3|.|TRBJ2-3|TRBD2
CASSVTRSGGADTQYF
TGTGCCAGCAGCGTAACCAGAAGCGGGGGGGCAGATACGCAGTATTTT
>TRBV18|.|TRBJ1-6|TRBD1
CASSPDRDSPLHF
TGTGCCAGCTCACCGGACAGGGACTCACCCCTCCACTTT
>TRBV11-1|.|TRBJ1-1|.
CASSFGPGAEAFF
TGTGCCAGCAGCTTTGGTCCAGGGGCTGAAGCTTTCTTT
>TRBV7-2|.|TRBJ2-7|.
CASSLGGVSSDEQYF
TGTGCCAGCAGCCTAGGGGGAGTTAGCTCGGATGAGCAGTACTTC
>TRBV9|.|TRBJ1-5|TRBD1
CASSVEGDSLRPQHF
TGTGCCAGCAGCGTAGAGGGGGACAGCCTGCGGCCCCAGCATTTT
>TRBV7-9|.|TRBJ1-5|TRBD1
CASSFDRGQRGNQPQHF
TGTGCCAGCAGCTTCGACAGGGGCCAACGGGGCAATCAGCCCCAGCATTTT
>TRBV30|once|TRBJ1-2|TRBD1
CACHGTVFFF
TGTGCCTGCCACGGGACAGTTTTTTTCTTC
>TRBV18|.|TRBJ2-1|TRBD2
CASSPLAGGAIYNEQFF
TGTGCCAGCTCACCATTAGCGGGAGGGGCGATTTACAATGAGCAGTTCTTC
>TRBV19|.|TRBJ2-1|.
CASSIGPAHEQFF
TGTGCCAGTAGTATAGGGCCCGCCCATGAGCAGTTCTTC
>TRBV9|.|TRBJ2-1|.
CASSVGSSVENEQFF
TGTGCCAGCAGCGTAGGAAGTAGCGTGGAAAATGAGCAGTTCTTC
>TRBV18|once|TRBJ1-1|.
CASSPWEVENTEAFF
TGTGCCAGCTCACCATGGGAGGTCGAAAACACTGAAGCTTTCTTT
>TRBV28|.|TRBJ1-2|TRBD1
CASSQGDRVVDGYTF
TGTGCCAGCAGTCAAGGGGACAGGGTGGTGGATGGCTACACCTTC
>TRBV9|.|TRBJ2-1|TRBD2
CASSVLAGNNEQFF
TGTGCCAGCAGCGTGCTAGCGGGGAACAATGAGCAGTTCTTC
>TRBV7-9|.|TRBJ2-7|.
CASSFEILYEQYF
TGTGCCAGCAGCTTTGAGATCTTGTACGAGCAGTACTTC
>TRBV20-1|.|TRBJ1-2|.
CSASPQSGYTF
TGCAGTGCTAGTCCCCAATCTGGCTACACCTTC
>TRBV7-9|.|TRBJ2-1|.
CASSLAEGNNEQFF
TGTGCCAGCAGCTTAGCGGAGGGTAACAATGAGCAGTTCTTC
>TRBV28|.|TRBJ2-5|TRBD2
CASSPGLGGIETQYF
TGTGCCAGCAGCCCGGGACTAGGGGGGATAGAGACCCAGTACTTC
>TRBV19|.|TRBJ1-5|.
CASSIDLLEGQPQHF
TGTGCCAGTAGTATAGATCTATTAGAGGGCCAGCCCCAGCATTTT
>TRBV5-4|.|TRBJ2-3|TRBD1
CASSLTTGARTDTQYF
TGTGCCAGCAGCTTGACGACAGGGGCCCGCACAGATACGCAGTATTTT
>TRBV9|.|TRBJ1-5|TRBD1
CASIEIIQPGTDKKLSNQPQHF
TGTGCCAGCATCGAAATTATTCAGCCCGGGACAGACAAAAAACTTAGCAATCAGCCCCAGCATTTT
>TRBV18|few|TRBJ1-1|.
CASSPDTSSTEAFF
TGTGCCAGCTCACCAGATACTTCTTCCACTGAAGCTTTCTTT
>TRBV18|.|TRBJ1-1|.
CASSLTSDTEAFF
TGTGCCAGCTCACTAACCTCAGACACTGAAGCTTTCTTT
>TRBV5-1|.|TRBJ1-1|.
CASSLHRGMDTEAFF
TGCGCCAGCAGCTTGCATCGGGGGATGGACACTGAAGCTTTCTTT
>TRBV5-5|.|TRBJ1-2|TRBD1
CASSLTGQGSNYGYTF
TGTGCCAGCAGCTTGACGGGACAGGGGTCGAACTATGGCTACACCTTC
>TRBV15|.|TRBJ1-2|.
CATSTPFPRGGGYTF
TGTGCCACCAGCACCCCCTTTCCTCGAGGAGGTGGCTACACCTTC
>TRBV3-1/TRBV3-2|few|TRBJ2-7|TRBD2
CASSLGLAGNPGEQYF
TGTGCCAGCAGCCTCGGACTAGCGGGAAACCCAGGTGAGCAGTACTTC
>TRBV9|.|TRBJ2-7|TRBD1
CASSAGDRFNYEQYF
TGTGCCAGCAGCGCTGGGGACAGGTTCAACTACGAGCAGTACTTC
>TRBV3-1/TRBV3-2|.|TRBJ1-1|TRBD1
CASSHPQGAEAFF
TGTGCCAGCAGCCACCCCCAGGGGGCTGAAGCTTTCTTT
>TRBV28|.|TRBJ2-7|.
CASSPHYEQYF
TGTGCCAGCAGTCCCCACTACGAGCAGTACTTC
>TRBV27|.|TRBJ2-5|.
CASSLNAGMETQYF
TGTGCCAGCAGTTTAAACGCGGGGATGGAGACCCAGTACTTC
>TRBV5-4|.|TRBJ2-5|TRBD2
CASGDYSRTPQETQYF
TGTGCCAGCGGGGACTACTCCAGGACCCCTCAAGAGACCCAGTACTTC